This entry is about one TCR beta chain. What it recognizes is unknown. Individuals having autoimmune disease history or systemic immunosuppression were not enrolled. The data belong to a study of OX40 agonist ivuxolimab in advanced cancers. Study-wide findings and caveats: The study did not work out the antigen specificity of the expanded peripheral T cells. At 0.1 to 3.0 mg/kg, CD4+ and CD8+ blood T cells expanded clonally by week 6.

Method: immunoSEQ multiplex PCR; TCRdb's copy keeps in-frame clones and lacks some. This sample yields approximately 24,000 clones, of which more than 80% are seen a single time; roughly 35% belongs to the top ten. Trimming pared 3 bases from V and 5 bases from J, leaving 10 bases between. The germline V gene encodes CDR1 LNHDA and CDR2 SQIVND (reference sequence). The CDR3 covers 13 residues. This clonotype was obtained from an adult with an advanced solid tumor such as melanoma, head and neck, liver or kidney cancer. The sequencing used CD4+ or CD8+ T cells sorted from blood, collected in a trial of the OX40 agonist ivuxolimab. The chain carries TRBV19 and TRBJ1-1; TRBD1 is a possible D gene (5 bases). CDR3 bases: TGTGCCAGTAGTATGGGTGGGGGAACTGAAGCTTTCTTT. As protein: CASSMGGGTEAFF.